These T cell receptor beta chains were read from a single sample in a study of blood T cell repertoires in COVID-19. Repertoires were generated with immunoSEQ multiplex PCR, while TCRdb's copy carries only in-frame clones and drops some. The repertoire includes 290,000 or so clones, 90% of them detected once, and 0.9% to 1.2% sits in the top ten. Sequences were obtained from PBMCs or T cells enriched from blood (not recorded which). The receptors here all came from a woman between 25 and 40 years old who had recovered from COVID-19. Each CDR3 is given with its conserved first and last residue. D genes are given only for firm matches. A clone size is listed for some rows: how often the clone was seen (once, few, many), or a class if it is expanded.

>17|.|TRBJ2-7|many|TRBV1
CTSSHQTSGRVNYEQYF
TGCACCAGCAGCCATCAAACGAGCGGGAGGGTGAACTACGAGCAGTACTTC
>13|TRBD1|TRBJ1-5|.|TRBV4-3
CASSPDRGQPQHF
TGCGCCAGCAGCCCGGACAGGGGACAGCCCCAGCATTTT
>12|.|TRBJ1-2|.|TRBV30
CAWRQGNYGYTF
TGTGCCTGGAGACAGGGAAACTATGGCTACACCTTC
>17|.|TRBJ1-5|.|TRBV10-3
CAISVTLGKEGNQPQHF
TGTGCCATCAGTGTAACGCTTGGTAAAGAGGGCAATCAGCCCCAGCATTTT
>18|TRBD1|TRBJ2-2|.|TRBV18
CASSPTGTGGANTGELFF
TGTGCCAGCTCCCCGACCGGGACAGGGGGCGCGAACACCGGGGAGCTGTTTTTT
>14|TRBD2|TRBJ2-7|.|TRBV6-5
CASSYGGLANEQYF
TGTGCCAGCAGTTACGGGGGACTAGCGAACGAGCAGTACTTC
>15|TRBD1|TRBJ2-1|.|TRBV5-1
CASSLAGTAYNEQFF
TGCGCCAGCAGCCTGGCCGGGACAGCCTACAATGAGCAGTTCTTC
>14|.|TRBJ1-1|.|TRBV19
CASSPQGPHTEAFF
TGTGCCAGTAGTCCACAGGGCCCCCACACTGAAGCTTTCTTT
>14|TRBD1|TRBJ2-1|.|TRBV2
CASSLRTGANEQFF
TGTGCCAGCAGCTTAAGGACAGGGGCCAATGAGCAGTTCTTC
>12|.|TRBJ2-7|.|TRBV19
CASSMGGAEQYF
TGTGCCAGTAGTATGGGAGGAGCGGAGCAGTACTTC
>15|TRBD1|TRBJ1-2|.|TRBV7-2
CASSLEDRGFRDYTF
TGTGCCAGCAGCTTGGAAGACAGGGGGTTCAGGGACTACACCTTC
>15|TRBD1|TRBJ1-5|.|TRBV7-8
CASSLGTGENQPQHF
TGTGCCAGCAGCTTAGGGACAGGGGAAAATCAGCCCCAGCATTTT
>17|TRBD1|TRBJ2-1|.|TRBV4-2
CASSLSKAGQGRHEQFF
TGTGCCAGCAGCCTGTCGAAGGCGGGACAGGGGAGGCATGAGCAGTTCTTC
>15|.|TRBJ1-1|.|TRBV7-2
CASSLRLAANTEAFF
TGTGCCAGCAGCTTAAGGTTAGCGGCGAACACTGAAGCTTTCTTT
>13|.|TRBJ1-2|.|TRBV6-6
CASSYGARAGYTF
TGTGCCAGCAGTTACGGGGCCAGGGCTGGCTACACCTTC
>15|.|TRBJ2-1|.|TRBV11-1
CASSLGSGDWNEQFF
TGTGCCAGCAGCTTAGGGAGCGGAGATTGGAATGAGCAGTTCTTC
>15|.|TRBJ1-1|.|TRBV19
CASSIQRQSRAEAFF
TGTGCCAGTAGTATTCAGCGACAGTCAAGGGCTGAAGCTTTCTTT
>13|.|TRBJ2-7|.|TRBV18
CASSPEDSREQYF
TGTGCCAGCTCACCAGAGGACTCGAGAGAGCAGTACTTC
>14|TRBD2|TRBJ2-7|.|TRBV7-2
CASSPQTSSSEQYF
TGTGCCAGCAGCCCTCAGACTAGCAGTTCCGAGCAGTACTTC
>16|TRBD2|TRBJ2-2|.|TRBV13
CASSPGSGGNTGELFF
TGTGCCAGCAGCCCAGGGAGCGGGGGCAACACCGGGGAGCTGTTTTTT
>16|TRBD2|TRBJ2-1|.|TRBV2
CASSHQREGPYNEQFF
TGTGCCAGCAGTCACCAGCGGGAGGGCCCCTACAATGAGCAGTTCTTC
>14|TRBD1|TRBJ1-5|.|TRBV6-5
CASRGTVESQPQHF
TGTGCCAGCAGGGGGACAGTAGAAAGTCAGCCCCAGCATTTT
>16|TRBD2|TRBJ2-3|.|TRBV30
CAWSVLGLAGGGAQYF
TGTGCCTGGAGTGTACTTGGACTAGCGGGAGGTGGTGCGCAGTATTTT
>15|TRBD1|TRBJ2-7|.|TRBV6-2/TRBV6-3
CASSQGQGISYEQYF
TGTGCCAGCAGCCAAGGACAGGGGATCTCCTACGAGCAGTACTTC
>17|TRBD2|TRBJ2-7|.|TRBV4-3
CASSQGFTSGLQDEQYF
TGCGCCAGCAGCCAAGGTTTTACTAGCGGTCTTCAGGACGAGCAGTACTTC
>15|TRBD1|TRBJ1-2|.|TRBV5-6
CASSLTTGSNYGYTF
TGTGCCAGCAGCTTGACGACAGGGTCTAACTATGGCTACACCTTC
>12|.|TRBJ1-1|.|TRBV19
CATREGDTEAFF
TGTGCCACCCGGGAGGGGGACACTGAAGCTTTCTTT